These 11 T cell receptor beta chains originate from one sample sequenced in a study of Graves' ophthalmopathy and Graves' hyperthyroidism. Amplification targeted the TCR beta CDR3 regions, with RNA transcripts as the source material. HTBI primers were employed in first-round RT-PCR, then a second-round multiplex PCR followed. TCRdb ran MiXCR on the multiplex PCR reads and lists one entry per CDR3 protein. Among 600,000 to 650,000 distinct CDR3 sequences, 22% were seen once, and the ten largest hold 7.1%. Input material: peripheral blood. All receptors come from a young woman with stable Graves' hyperthyroidism. Some clones in this sample may be carry-over from other donors' samples.

This clonotype was counted ten times or more. This chain connects TRBV6-1 to TRBJ2-5, with D possibly matching TRBD1 (6 bases). V was shortened by 6 bases and J by 1 base, with 9 bases between the two germline ends. Germline CDR1 is MNHNS and CDR2 is SASEGT. This CDR3 has 13 residues. CDR3 nucleotides: TGTGCCAGCAGCCGACAGGCCCAAGAGACCCAGTACTTC. Translation: CASSRQAQETQYF.

This clonotype was seen ten or more times. The rearrangement links TRBV2 to TRBJ2-7; TRBD1 might be the D (5 bases). Germline loops: CDR1 SNHLY, CDR2 FYNNEI. V lost 8 bases, J lost 4 bases, and 9 bases lay in between. This CDR3 spans 11 amino acids. CDR3 in DNA: TGTGCCAGCGGGGCAAAATACGAGCAGTACTTC. It is translated as CASGAKYEQYF.

This clonotype was seen only a few times. This chain uses TRBV6-5 with TRBJ1-2; possible D gene TRBD1, 5 bases. CDR1 is MNHEY and CDR2 is SVGAGI in the germline V gene. The CDR3 extends over 13 amino acids. Trimming took 1 base from V and 8 from J, leaving 11 bases between them. CDR3 protein: CASSYLGSGGYTF. CDR3 DNA sequence: TGTGCCAGCAGTTACTTGGGCTCAGGGGGCTACACCTTC.

This clonotype has a count of ten or more. This chain joins TRBV12-3 or TRBV12-4 and TRBJ2-7; 8 bases match TRBD2. The CDR3 is 17 residues long. V was pared by 4 bases and J by 6 bases, with 17 bases of the junction left unmatched. The CDR3 reads CASSSLGGGGSYLEQYF. The DNA of the CDR3 is TGTGCCAGCAGTTCCCTCGGGGGGGGAGGGTCCTATCTCGAGCAGTACTTC.

This clonotype was seen ten or more times. J is TRBJ2-7 and V is TRBV5-1; tentatively, D is TRBD1 (5 bases). The CDR3 runs 15 residues. Germline assignment: CDR1 SGHRS and CDR2 YFSETQ. Trimming removed 4 bases at V and 3 bases at J, with 17 bases between. The CDR3 here is CASSMEPGNNYEQYF. CDR3 DNA sequence: TGCGCCAGCAGCATGGAGCCAGGGAACAACTACGAGCAGTACTTC.

The CDR3 spells CASSIGTSGRETQYF. The CDR3 DNA reads TGTGCCAGCAGCATCGGGACTAGCGGGAGAGAGACCCAGTACTTC. The gene calls are TRBV11-2 and TRBJ2-5; 14 bases match TRBD2. The junction had 3 bases not matched to a gene; V was cut back by 5 bases and J by 4 bases. The germline V gene has CDR1 SGHAT and CDR2 FQNNGV. The CDR3 consists of 15 residues.

This clonotype was recorded many times. The chain employs TRBV12-3 or TRBV12-4 and TRBJ1-1; 8 bases match TRBD1. V shed 5 bases and J 6 bases; nucleotides not matched to a gene: 2. There are 12 residues in the CDR3. CDR3 loop: CASSDRGSEAFF. The DNA of the CDR3 is TGTGCCAGCAGTGACAGGGGTTCTGAAGCTTTCTTT.

This clonotype is a singleton in its sample. The genes are TRBV20-1 and TRBJ2-7, with 12 positions matching TRBD2. The CDR3 totals 15 residues. V lost 2 bases and J lost 2; bases outside the gene matches: 4. Per the germline V gene, CDR1 is DFQATT and CDR2 is SNEGSKA (reference sequence). The CDR3 loop reads CSARLRTSGAYEQYF. CDR3 coding DNA: TGCAGTGCTAGACTTCGGACTAGCGGGGCCTACGAGCAGTACTTC.

The rearrangement links TRBV20-1 to TRBJ2-7; 7 bases are shared with TRBD2. The CDR3 contains 14 residues. CDR1 DFQATT and CDR2 SNEGSKA come from the germline V gene (reference sequence). Trimming removed 2 bases from V and 3 bases from J; junction bases left unmatched: 7. CDR3 DNA: TGCAGTGCTAGAACCGGGACGGGGGGCTACGAGCAGTACTTC. Translation gives CSARTGTGGYEQYF.

V is TRBV12-3 or TRBV12-4 and J is TRBJ2-7, with 11 bases aligning to TRBD2. The CDR3 has 15 amino acids. V dropped 6 bases and J dropped 3; count of bases not matched to a gene: 7. This CDR3 reads CASSETSGESYEQYF. The CDR3 DNA reads TGTGCCAGCAGCGAGACTAGCGGGGAGAGCTACGAGCAGTACTTC.

Many counts were recorded for this clonotype. The V call is TRBV28, the J call TRBJ2-2; D not certain. The V end lost 0 bases, the J end lost 4 bases, and 6 bases lay between the germline ends. Germline CDR1 and CDR2: MDHEN and SYDVKM. This CDR3 spans 14 amino acids. In DNA form, the CDR3 reads TGTGCCAGCAGTTTATGGGAAAGCACCGGGGAGCTGTTTTTT. Amino acids: CASSLWESTGELFF.